These 21 T cell receptor beta chains were all obtained from the same sample, sequenced in a study of shared clonotypes between healthy human individuals. Generated by immunoSEQ multiplex PCR, the TCRdb table keeps only in-frame clones and is missing some. The sample holds about 340,000 clones, over 70% seen once. Sequencing was performed on memory CD4+ T cells sorted from blood. The subset was: CD45RA-negative fraction. The source is a man aged 30 to 39 in good health.

The chain has TRBV5-1 and TRBJ2-6; no definite D call. Trimming cost V 0 bases and J 3 bases, with 4 bases left between them. The CDR3 length is 14 residues. Per germline, CDR1 SGHRS and CDR2 YFSETQ. CDR3 residues: CASSLEVGANVLTF. Written as DNA, the CDR3 is TGCGCCAGCAGCTTGGAGGTTGGGGCCAACGTCCTGACTTTC.

This sequence joins TRBV7-8 and TRBJ2-7; D might be TRBD1 or TRBD2, each matching 5 bases. Germline V gene sequence: CDR1 SGHVS, CDR2 FQNEAQ. Deletions cut 5 bases from V and 3 bases from J, with 20 bases between. The CDR3 consists of 16 residues. CDR3 protein: CASSPLPGRRGYEQYF. DNA of the CDR3: TGTGCCAGCAGCCCTCTCCCGGGACGCCGGGGCTACGAGCAGTACTTC.

This chain joins TRBV6-5 and TRBJ1-4; D uncertain. This CDR3 is 15 amino acids long. Germline CDR1 reads MNHEY; CDR2 reads SVGAGI. Trimming took off 6 bases at V and 2 bases at J, with 13 bases between the two ends. CDR3 residues: CASSMAVGTNEKLFF. The CDR3 DNA follows: TGTGCCAGCAGCATGGCGGTGGGGACTAATGAAAAACTGTTTTTT.

This chain connects TRBV19 to TRBJ2-5, with D tentatively TRBD1 or TRBD2 (5 bases each). V shed 7 bases and J shed 1 base, with 10 bases lying between them. CDR3 size: 13 residues. In germline, CDR1 is LNHDA, CDR2 SQIVND (reference sequence). CDR3 nucleotides: TGTGCCAGTACCCAAGGGACCCAAGAGACCCAGTACTTC. This encodes CASTQGTQETQYF.

This clone occurred many times. The CDR3 region is CASRQLSYEQYF. CDR3 nucleotides: TGTGCCAGCAGACAACTCTCCTACGAGCAGTACTTC. The V gene is TRBV2, the J gene TRBJ2-7; D gene ambiguous. Germline values: CDR1 SNHLY, CDR2 FYNNEI. The CDR3 runs to 12 residues. The V end was cut by 6 bases, the J end by 0 bases, with 6 bases between.

The chain is built from TRBV2 and TRBJ2-3; TRBD1 matches at 7 bases. CDR3 length: 14 amino acids. Germline CDR1 SNHLY, CDR2 FYNNEI. Trimming cost V 7 bases and J 4 bases; bases outside gene matches: 8. The CDR3 coding sequence is TGTGCCAGCAACGAGGGGGCGTCGGCAGATACGCAGTATTTT. It translates to CASNEGASADTQYF.

This clone was picked up a small number of times. The rearrangement links TRBV5-4 to TRBJ2-1; 8 nucleotides line up with TRBD2. The CDR3 length is 15 residues. The germline gives CDR1 SGHNT, CDR2 YYREEE (reference sequence). The V gene end was trimmed by 3 bases and the J gene end by 9 bases; junction bases not matched to a gene: 11. The CDR3 protein is CASSYGSPGLGEQFF. The CDR3 nucleotides are TGTGCCAGCAGCTACGGTTCACCGGGACTAGGTGAGCAGTTCTTC.

The V call is TRBV7-2, the J call TRBJ2-7, with D possibly TRBD2 on 5 matching bases. Germline assignment: CDR1 SGHTA and CDR2 FQGNSA. The V gene lost 5 bases and the J gene lost 3 bases, with 14 bases spanning the gap. This CDR3 is built from 14 residues. For the CDR3, the DNA is TGTGCCAGCAGCAAAGTTCCGGGAAACTACGAGCAGTACTTC. This encodes CASSKVPGNYEQYF.

The rearrangement joins TRBV4-1 to TRBJ1-2; D is uncertain. Germline CDR1 and CDR2: MGHRA and YSYEKL. This CDR3 region has 12 residues. Between the trimmed V and J ends, which lost 1 base and 7 bases, there was a span of 7 bases. The CDR3 DNA is TGCGCCAGCAGCCAAGTCGGGAGTGGCTACACCTTC. Translation gives CASSQVGSGYTF.

J is TRBJ2-2 and V is TRBV9; TRBD2 aligns across 12 bases. This CDR3 region has 16 residues. CDR1 and CDR2 (germline): SGDLS, YYNGEE. V was pared by 2 bases and J by 4 bases, with 3 bases of the junction left unmatched. CDR3 bases: TGTGCCAGCAGCGTCCTAGCGGGAGGGCCCACCGGGGAGCTGTTTTTT. This gives the protein CASSVLAGGPTGELFF.

V usage is TRBV27 and J usage is TRBJ1-4; D remains unclear. The germline V gene has CDR1 MNHEY and CDR2 SMNVEV (reference sequence). With 8 bases removed from V and 7 bases from J, the gap between germline ends came to 17 bases. There are 14 residues in the CDR3. CDR3 residues: CASSASSQTEKLFF. The CDR3 DNA is TGTGCCAGCTCCGCTTCAAGCCAAACTGAAAAACTGTTTTTT.

The rearrangement uses TRBV6-1 and TRBJ2-7; no reliable D call. Germline V gene lookup returns CDR1 MNHNS and CDR2 SASEGT. Trimming cost V 6 bases and J 3 bases, with 9 bases left between them. The CDR3 consists of 12 residues. The CDR3 here is CASSKLSYEQYF. The DNA of the CDR3 is TGTGCCAGCAGCAAACTGAGCTACGAGCAGTACTTC.

The chain recombines TRBV18 with TRBJ2-7, with D maybe TRBD2 (5 bases). V lost 2 bases and J 7 bases, leaving 24 bases between the germline ends. The V gene's germline CDR1 is KGHSH and CDR2 LQKENI. The CDR3 runs 17 residues. The CDR3 is CASSPWQGSGITSEQYF. The CDR3 bases are TGTGCCAGCTCACCATGGCAAGGGTCGGGGATTACTAGTGAGCAGTACTTC.

The chain employs TRBV7-6 and TRBJ1-2; 8 bases map to TRBD1. Germline trimming cut 0 bases from V and 6 bases from J; bases unmatched to any gene: 9. This CDR3 comprises 16 residues. CDR1 is SGHVS and CDR2 is FNYEAQ in the germline V gene. The CDR3 spells CASSLAPTGEIDGYTF. Written as DNA, the CDR3 is TGTGCCAGCAGCTTAGCCCCGACAGGGGAGATCGATGGCTACACCTTC.

This clone has ten or more counts. The chain joins TRBV14 to TRBJ1-2, with D maybe TRBD1 (5 bases). Germline loops: CDR1 SGHDN, CDR2 FVKESK. This CDR3 contains 14 residues. V lost 4 bases and J 5 bases, leaving 14 bases between the germline ends. CDR3 nucleotides: TGTGCCAGCAGCCCCGGGACCGACCTATATGGCTACACCTTC. Its protein is CASSPGTDLYGYTF. Filled out from reference TRBV14 and TRBJ1-2, the complete variable domain reads EAGVTQFPSHSVIEKGQTVTLRCDPISGHDNLYWYRRVMGKEIKFLLHFVKESKQDESGMPNNRFLAERTGGTYSTLKVQPAELEDSGVYFCASSPGTDLYGYTFGSGTRLTVV.

The chain has TRBV5-4 and TRBJ2-3, with D hard to call. Trimming removed 3 bases from V and 4 bases from J, with 12 bases in between. Germline V gene sequence: CDR1 SGHNT, CDR2 YYREEE (reference sequence). This CDR3 is built from 14 residues. The CDR3: CASSSRTASDTQYF. The CDR3 DNA reads as TGTGCCAGCAGCTCGCGGACGGCTTCAGATACGCAGTATTTT.

The chain joins TRBV7-3 to TRBJ2-1; D might be TRBD2 (5 bases). Germline V lookup: CDR1 SGHTA, CDR2 FQGTGA. This CDR3 spans 17 amino acids. Trimming shortened V by 5 bases and J by 3 bases, and 20 bases separated the two germline ends. The CDR3 region has the DNA TGTGCCAGCAGCCCCCCCAACCTTAGCGCAAGCTACAATGAGCAGTTCTTC. It codes for CASSPPNLSASYNEQFF.

This chain joins TRBV14 and TRBJ2-3, with TRBD2 as a possible D gene (6 bases). This CDR3 region has 17 residues. Germline V gives CDR1 SGHDN, CDR2 FVKESK. Trimming removed 1 base at V and 0 bases at J, with 14 bases between. The CDR3 sequence is CASSQGTLASSTDTQYF. The CDR3 region has the DNA TGTGCCAGCAGCCAAGGGACCCTAGCGTCTAGCACAGATACGCAGTATTTT.

The V gene is TRBV19, the J gene TRBJ1-5; D remains unclear. CDR1 and CDR2 from the germline V gene are LNHDA and SQIVND (reference sequence). This CDR3 region has 15 residues. The ends were cut back, 3 bases at V and 3 bases at J, with 12 bases in the middle. The CDR3 DNA sequence: TGTGCCAGTAGTATGCGTCGTCCGGACAATCAGCCCCAGCATTTT. This encodes CASSMRRPDNQPQHF.

This clone has a handful of counts. CDR3 region: CASSFFAGGNTDTQYF. CDR3 DNA: TGTGCCAGCAGTTTTTTTGCGGGAGGAAACACAGATACGCAGTATTTT. The J gene is TRBJ2-3, the V gene TRBV28; 8 nucleotides align to TRBD2. Germline V CDR1 and CDR2: MDHEN, SYDVKM. The J segment lost 2 bases and the V segment lost 3 bases, leaving 7 bases of the junction unmatched. This CDR3 contains 16 residues. The full variable domain, its missing parts supplied by reference TRBV28 and TRBJ2-3, is DVKVTQSSRYLVKRTGEKVFLECVQDMDHENMFWYRQDPGLGLRLIYFSYDVKMKEKGDIPEGYSVSREKKERFSLILESASTNQTSMYLCASSFFAGGNTDTQYFGPGTRLTVL.

This chain links TRBV6-1 with TRBJ2-4; D is undetermined. The germline V gene encodes CDR1 MNHNS and CDR2 SASEGT. This CDR3 has 17 amino acids. Trimming stripped 4 bases from V and 6 bases from J, with 22 bases between. This CDR3 is CASSALPQSASGNIQYF. CDR3 DNA: TGTGCCAGCAGTGCCCTCCCCCAGTCGGCATCTGGAAACATTCAGTACTTC.